These 9 T cell receptor beta chains came from one sample sequenced in a study of EBV T-cell therapy then PD-1 blockade in nasopharyngeal carcinoma. The repertoire was sequenced with immunoSEQ multiplex PCR; TCRdb's copy has only in-frame clones and lacks some. The sample has around 19,000 clones, approximately 80% seen once. Their antigens are not known. Treatment denoted: AdE1-LMPpoly-expanded autologous EBV-specific T-cell therapy followed by anti-PD-1 nivolumab. This material consisted of CD8+ T cells from blood, taken at day 0 from a patient whose treatment included autologous EBV-specific T cells and nivolumab. The receptors here all came from a man aged 40-55 years with nasopharyngeal carcinoma.

The V and J genes are TRBV28 and TRBJ1-2, with D uncertain. The CDR3 consists of 11 residues. Trimming shortened V by 3 bases and J by 6 bases, and 5 bases separated the two germline ends. Per the germline V gene, CDR1 is MDHEN and CDR2 is SYDVKM. DNA of the CDR3: TGTGCCAGCAGTTTTTGGAATGGCTACACCTTC. Protein: CASSFWNGYTF.

The chain employs TRBV7-6 and TRBJ1-2; TRBD1 agrees at 9 bases. The CDR3 is 15 residues long. CDR1 SGHVS and CDR2 FNYEAQ come from the germline V gene. Trimming took 5 bases from V and 4 from J; bases not matched to a gene: 8. CDR3 sequence: CASSPSGQGIYGYTF. The CDR3 DNA follows: TGTGCCAGCAGCCCATCGGGACAGGGTATCTATGGCTACACCTTC.

The J gene is TRBJ1-1, the V gene TRBV27; D unclear. The CDR3 spans 13 residues. The V end was cut by 4 bases, the J end by 7 bases, with 13 bases between. Germline CDR1 MNHEY, CDR2 SMNVEV (reference sequence). The CDR3 coding sequence is TGTGCCAGCAGTTCCTTGAGCTCCGGTGAAGCTTTCTTT. It specifies CASSSLSSGEAFF.

This clone has just a few counts. A read error may produce the germline difference seen at one junction end. This chain connects TRBV28 to TRBJ1-1; 8 bases are a match to TRBD1. This CDR3 contains 12 residues. Germline V gene data show CDR1 as MDHEN and CDR2 as SYDVKM. CDR3 coding DNA: TGTGCCAGCAGTTTAGGGACAGGCCGACACCATTTT. This translates into CASSLGTGRHHF.

The CDR3 sequence is CAISETAMNEKLFF. The DNA for the CDR3 is TGTGCCATCAGTGAGACAGCTATGAATGAAAAACTGTTTTTT. V usage is TRBV10-3 and J usage is TRBJ1-4; D remains ambiguous. The V and J ends lost 2 bases and 5 bases respectively, with 9 bases between them. The germline V gene has CDR1 ENHRY and CDR2 SYGVKD. This CDR3 has 14 residues.

The rearrangement links TRBV2 to TRBJ1-2; D is possibly TRBD1 (5 bases). V lost 8 bases and J 5 bases, leaving 15 bases between the germline ends. Germline lookup yields CDR1 SNHLY and CDR2 FYNNEI. CDR3 length: 13 amino acids. CDR3 sequence: CASFGGIGYGYTF. CDR3 DNA: TGTGCCAGCTTCGGGGGGATAGGGTATGGCTACACCTTC.

J is TRBJ2-7 and V is TRBV10-3; D perhaps matches TRBD1 (5 bases). V was pared by 0 bases and J by 3 bases, with 6 bases between. Per the germline V gene, CDR1 is ENHRY and CDR2 is SYGVKD. The CDR3 runs to 13 residues. The CDR3 reads CAISESTVYEQYF. The CDR3 coding sequence is TGTGCCATCAGTGAGTCGACAGTCTACGAGCAGTACTTC.

The chain uses TRBV7-3 and TRBJ2-5; 10 bases align to TRBD2. CDR3 size: 17 residues. V lost 0 bases to trimming and J lost 2 bases; unmatched junction nucleotides: 6. CDR1 and CDR2 from the germline V gene are SGHTA and FQGTGA. The CDR3 region has the DNA TGTGCCAGCAGCTTAACGTCCCTAGCGGGGGTACAAGAGACCCAGTACTTC. Protein: CASSLTSLAGVQETQYF.

This clone was seen only once. The rearrangement links TRBV19 to TRBJ2-3; 7 positions match TRBD2. V was clipped by 1 base and J by 0 bases; unmatched bases: 7. The CDR3 sequence is 17 residues long. From germline, CDR1 is LNHDA and CDR2 SQIVND (reference sequence). The CDR3 here is CASSIVGLAVSTDTQYF. DNA for the CDR3: TGTGCCAGTAGTATAGTGGGCCTAGCGGTTAGCACAGATACGCAGTATTTT.